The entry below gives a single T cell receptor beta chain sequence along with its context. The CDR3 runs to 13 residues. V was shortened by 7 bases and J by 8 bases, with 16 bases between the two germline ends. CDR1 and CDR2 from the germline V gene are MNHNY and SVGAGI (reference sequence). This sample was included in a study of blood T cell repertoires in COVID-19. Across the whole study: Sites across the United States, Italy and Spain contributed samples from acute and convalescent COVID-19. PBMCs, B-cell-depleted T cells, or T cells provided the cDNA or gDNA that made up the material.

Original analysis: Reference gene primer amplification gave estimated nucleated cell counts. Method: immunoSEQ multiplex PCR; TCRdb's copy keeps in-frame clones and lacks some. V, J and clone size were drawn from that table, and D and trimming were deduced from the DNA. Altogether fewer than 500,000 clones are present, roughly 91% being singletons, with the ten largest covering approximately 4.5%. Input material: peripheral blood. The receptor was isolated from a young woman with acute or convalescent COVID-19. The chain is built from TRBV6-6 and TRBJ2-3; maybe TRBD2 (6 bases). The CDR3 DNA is TGTGCCAGCACGGGCGGGGCTGCAGGTACGCAGTATTTT. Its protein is CASTGGAAGTQYF.